This T cell receptor (beta chain) came from a study of regulatory T cells in long-lasting Graves disease. Study-wide background: Persistent Graves' disease meant over 5 years of antithyroid drugs with positive TSH receptor antibodies. Regarding the study as a whole: TRBV28, TRBJ1-2 and TRBJ2-5 were segments that persistent disease favored. Peripheral blood was the sole material, not thyroid tissue.

Combining iRepertoire HTBI primers with Arm-PCR of CDR3 regions, the authors built TCR beta libraries. TCRdb re-called the multiplex PCR reads through MiXCR, storing one row per CDR3 protein. Altogether roughly 490,000 distinct CDR3 sequences are present, around a fifth being singletons, with the ten largest covering around 13%. The time point was: persistent/refractory GD, antithyroid drugs over 5 years with positive TRAb. Researchers made the TCR library from RNA that was extracted from PBMCs. This clonotype has at least ten counts. The antigen remains unidentified. V gave up 8 bases and J gave up 6 bases; unmatched junction bases: 17. Germline V CDR1 and CDR2: MNHNS, SASEGT. The CDR3 has 16 amino acids.

The chain employs TRBV6-1 and TRBJ1-2; 8 positions agree with TRBD1. The sequenced sample was peripheral blood mononuclear cells (PBMCs), obtained when the disease was refractory, from a patient treated with antithyroid drugs. The clonotype originates from a female donor with Graves disease. This CDR3 is CASFPRDRGLLDGYTF. The CDR3 nucleotides read TGTGCCAGCTTCCCTCGAGACAGGGGCCTACTTGATGGCTACACCTTC.